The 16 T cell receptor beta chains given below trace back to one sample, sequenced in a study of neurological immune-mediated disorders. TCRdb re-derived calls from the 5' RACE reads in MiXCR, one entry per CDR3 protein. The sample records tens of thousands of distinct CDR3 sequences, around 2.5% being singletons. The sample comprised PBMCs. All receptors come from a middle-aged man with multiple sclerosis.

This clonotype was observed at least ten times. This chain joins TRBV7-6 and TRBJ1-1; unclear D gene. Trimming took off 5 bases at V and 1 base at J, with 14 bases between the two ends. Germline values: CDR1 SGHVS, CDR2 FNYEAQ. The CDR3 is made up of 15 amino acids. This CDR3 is CASSPSTGRNTEAFF. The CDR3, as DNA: TGTGCCAGCAGCCCGAGTACGGGCAGGAACACTGAAGCTTTCTTT. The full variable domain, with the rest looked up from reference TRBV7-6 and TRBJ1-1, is GAGVSQSPRYKVTKRGQDVALRCDPISGHVSLYWYRQALGQGPEFLTYFNYEAQQDKSGLPNDRFSAERPEGSISTLTIQRTEQRDSAMYRCASSPSTGRNTEAFFGQGTRLTVV.

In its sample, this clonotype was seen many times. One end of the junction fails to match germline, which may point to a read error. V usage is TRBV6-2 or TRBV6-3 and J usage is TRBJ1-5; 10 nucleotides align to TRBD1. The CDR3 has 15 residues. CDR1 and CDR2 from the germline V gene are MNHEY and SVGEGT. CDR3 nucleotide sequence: TGTGCCAGCAGTTGGGATGGACAGGGGGATCAGCCCCAGAATTTT. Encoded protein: CASSWDGQGDQPQNF.

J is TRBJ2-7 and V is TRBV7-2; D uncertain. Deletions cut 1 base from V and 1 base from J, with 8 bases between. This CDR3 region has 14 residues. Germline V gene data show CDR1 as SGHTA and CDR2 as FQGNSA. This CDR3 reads CASSLVGDSYEQYF. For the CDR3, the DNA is TGTGCCAGCAGCTTAGTTGGGGATTCCTACGAGCAGTACTTC.

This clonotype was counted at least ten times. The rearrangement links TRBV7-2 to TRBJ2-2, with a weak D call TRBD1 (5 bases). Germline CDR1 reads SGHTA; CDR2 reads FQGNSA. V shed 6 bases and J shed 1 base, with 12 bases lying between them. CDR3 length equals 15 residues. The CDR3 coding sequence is TGTGCCAGCAGGCGCCCCGACAGGAACACCGGGGAGCTGTTTTTT. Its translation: CASRRPDRNTGELFF.

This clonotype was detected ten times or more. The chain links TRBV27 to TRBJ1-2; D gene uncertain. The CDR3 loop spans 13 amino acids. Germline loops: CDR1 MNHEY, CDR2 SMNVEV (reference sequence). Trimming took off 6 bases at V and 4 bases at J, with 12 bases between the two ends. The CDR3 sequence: CASSLTDGYGYTF. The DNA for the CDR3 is TGTGCCAGCAGCCTAACGGACGGCTATGGCTACACCTTC.

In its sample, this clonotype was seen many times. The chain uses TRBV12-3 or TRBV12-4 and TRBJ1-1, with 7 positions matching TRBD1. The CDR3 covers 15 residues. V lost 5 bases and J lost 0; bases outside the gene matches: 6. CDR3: CASSPRGQMNTEAFF. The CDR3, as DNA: TGTGCCAGCAGTCCACGGGGACAGATGAACACTGAAGCTTTCTTT.

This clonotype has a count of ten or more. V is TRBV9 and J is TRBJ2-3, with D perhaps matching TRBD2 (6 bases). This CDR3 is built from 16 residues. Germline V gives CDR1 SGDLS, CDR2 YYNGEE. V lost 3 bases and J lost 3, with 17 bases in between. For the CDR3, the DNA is TGTGCCAGCAGCGGCGGGACCGCAATCGAGACAGATACGCAGTATTTT. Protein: CASSGGTAIETDTQYF.

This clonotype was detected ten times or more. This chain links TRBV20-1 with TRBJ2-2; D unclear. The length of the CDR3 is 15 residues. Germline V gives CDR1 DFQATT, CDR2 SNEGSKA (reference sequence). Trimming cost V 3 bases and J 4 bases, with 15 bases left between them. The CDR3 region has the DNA TGCAGTGCTAGTTCAGCTTCACTCCTCACCGGGGAGCTGTTTTTT. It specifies CSASSASLLTGELFF.

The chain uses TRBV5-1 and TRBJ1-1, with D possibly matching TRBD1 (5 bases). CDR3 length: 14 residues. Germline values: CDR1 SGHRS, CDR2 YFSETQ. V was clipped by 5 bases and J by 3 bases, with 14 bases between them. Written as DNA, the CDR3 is TGCGCCAGCAGAGCAGGGTCGGCGGACACTGAAGCTTTCTTT. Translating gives CASRAGSADTEAFF.

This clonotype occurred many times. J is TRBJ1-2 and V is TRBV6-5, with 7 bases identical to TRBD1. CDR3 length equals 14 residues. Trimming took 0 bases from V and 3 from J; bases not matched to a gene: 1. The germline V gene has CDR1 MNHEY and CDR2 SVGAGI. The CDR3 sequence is CASSYSQGDYGYTF. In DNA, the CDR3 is TGTGCCAGCAGTTACTCCCAGGGGGACTATGGCTACACCTTC.

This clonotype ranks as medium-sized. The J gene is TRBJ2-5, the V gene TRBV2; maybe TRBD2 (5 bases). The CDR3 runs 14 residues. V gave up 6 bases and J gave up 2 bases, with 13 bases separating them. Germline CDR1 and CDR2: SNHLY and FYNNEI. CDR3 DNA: TGTGCCAGCAGCCAACGGACTCCGCAAGAGACCCAGTACTTC. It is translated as CASSQRTPQETQYF.

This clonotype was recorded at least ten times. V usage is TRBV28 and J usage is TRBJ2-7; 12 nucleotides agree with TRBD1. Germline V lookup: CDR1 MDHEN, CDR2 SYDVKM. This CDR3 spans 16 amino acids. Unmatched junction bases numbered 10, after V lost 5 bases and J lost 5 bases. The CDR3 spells CASSGTGTGGFNEQYF. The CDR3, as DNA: TGTGCCAGCAGTGGGACGGGGACAGGGGGCTTCAACGAGCAGTACTTC.

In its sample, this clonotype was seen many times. CDR3 sequence reads: CARDRGTGELFF. The CDR3 DNA follows: TGTGCCAGAGACAGGGGCACCGGGGAGCTGTTTTTT. J is TRBJ2-2 and V is TRBV7-9, with 8 bases that match TRBD1. The J segment lost 4 bases and the V segment lost 9 bases, leaving 1 base of the junction unmatched. This CDR3 is 12 amino acids long. Germline CDR1 reads SEHNR; CDR2 reads FQNEAQ (reference sequence).

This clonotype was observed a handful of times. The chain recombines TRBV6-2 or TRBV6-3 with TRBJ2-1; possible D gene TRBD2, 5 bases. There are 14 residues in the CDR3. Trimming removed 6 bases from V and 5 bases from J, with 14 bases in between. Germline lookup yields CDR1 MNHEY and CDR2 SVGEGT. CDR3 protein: CASRPGIAHNEQFF. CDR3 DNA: TGTGCCAGCAGGCCGGGAATAGCTCACAATGAGCAGTTCTTC.

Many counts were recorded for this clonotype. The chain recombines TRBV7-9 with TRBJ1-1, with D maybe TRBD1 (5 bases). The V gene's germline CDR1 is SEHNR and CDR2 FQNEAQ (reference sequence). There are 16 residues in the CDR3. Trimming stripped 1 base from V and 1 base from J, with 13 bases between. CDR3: CASSLGGRGANTEAFF. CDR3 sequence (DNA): TGTGCCAGCAGCTTAGGAGGTAGAGGGGCGAACACTGAAGCTTTCTTT.

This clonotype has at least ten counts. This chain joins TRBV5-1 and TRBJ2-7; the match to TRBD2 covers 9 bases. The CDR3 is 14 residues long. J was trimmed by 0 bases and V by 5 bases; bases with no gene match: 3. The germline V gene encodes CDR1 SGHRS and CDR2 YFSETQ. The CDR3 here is CASRSGGSSYEQYF. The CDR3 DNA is TGCGCCAGCAGGAGCGGGGGGAGCTCCTACGAGCAGTACTTC.